The sequence of this T cell receptor beta chain was determined in a study of CD4 and CD8 cells across lung adenocarcinoma regions. TCRdb redid the calling of the PCR reads with MiXCR, one entry per CDR3 protein. The table records around 3,800 distinct CDR3 sequences, 61% of them present only once. For this clonotype: One end of the junction fails to match germline, which may point to a read error.

Donors had localized lung adenocarcinoma, a non-small cell lung cancer. The CDR3 totals 17 residues. Germline CDR1 reads MNHNS; CDR2 reads SASEGT. The TCR sequence derives from a male donor with lung adenocarcinoma. The CD4 and CD8 labels of this study may be unreliable. The chain combines TRBV6-1 with TRBJ2-4; either TRBD1 or TRBD2 may fit D (6 bases each). Input material: CD4+ T cells from the center of a lung tumor. The CDR3 DNA reads as TGTGCCAGCAGCACGGGGACTGGGGGCATAGCCAAAAACATCCAGTACTTC. It yields the protein CASSTGTGGIAKNIQYF.